This TCR beta chain was identified during a study of T-cell memory formation after mild COVID-19. This clonotype was picked up a small number of times. Via MiXCR, TCRdb re-called the 5' RACE reads, giving one row per CDR3 protein. The data hold 450,000 to 700,000 distinct CDR3 sequences, with approximately 19% observed a single time. The CDR3 runs to 14 residues. The V end lost 2 bases, the J end lost 2 bases, and 9 bases lay between the germline ends. The germline CDR1 and CDR2 sequences are SGHRS and YFSETQ. V is TRBV5-1 and J is TRBJ2-3, with D maybe TRBD1 (5 bases). Material for sequencing was PBMCs or a T cell subset sorted from them (not recorded which). The receptor was isolated from an adult woman who had mild COVID-19 (a few samples of this study predate the infection). Cell type and time point are not known. CDR3: CASSLQDITDTQYF. The CDR3 nucleotides read TGCGCCAGCAGCTTACAGGACATCACAGATACGCAGTATTTT.